These 27 T cell receptor beta chains came from one sample sequenced in a study of cytomegalovirus exposure and HLA in healthy donors. Amplification used 60 Vbeta primers and 13 Jbeta primers. Libraries were prepared by immunoSEQ multiplex PCR; TCRdb keeps only in-frame clonotypes and omits some of them. This sample has over 85,000 clones, with about 85% found just once. Sample: PBMCs. These receptors were obtained from a female donor in good health and CMV-seropositive.

The chain carries TRBV27 and TRBJ1-4; the match to TRBD1 covers 9 bases. CDR3 length: 17 amino acids. Germline CDR1 reads MNHEY; CDR2 reads SMNVEV (reference sequence). J gave up 8 bases and V 2 bases, and 12 bases lay outside the gene matches. DNA of the CDR3: TGTGCCAGCAGTTTACAAGGGCCGGGACAGGGTTACGAAAAACTGTTTTTT. Amino acids: CASSLQGPGQGYEKLFF.

This clone has just one count. The chain joins TRBV7-9 to TRBJ1-4; maybe TRBD1 (6 bases). The ends were cut back, 5 bases at V and 7 bases at J, with 14 bases in the middle. Germline CDR1 SEHNR, CDR2 FQNEAQ (reference sequence). CDR3 length equals 14 residues. As DNA, the CDR3 is TGTGCCAGCAGCCAGGACAGTTCGGGTGAAAAACTGTTTTTT. Protein sequence: CASSQDSSGEKLFF. Supplemented by reference TRBV7-9 and TRBJ1-4, the full variable domain reads DTGVSQNPRHKITKRGQNVTFRCDPISEHNRLYWYRQTLGQGPEFLTYFQNEAQLEKSRLLSDRFSAERPKGSFSTLEIQRTEQGDSAMYLCASSQDSSGEKLFFGSGTQLSVL.

Comment on this clone: Other DNA sequences in the same sample also yield this CDR3. CDR3 loop: CASSPQVTNTGELFF. The DNA of the CDR3 is TGTGCCAGTAGCCCCCAGGTAACGAACACCGGGGAGCTGTTTTTT. The genes are TRBV19 and TRBJ2-2; no reliable D call. Germline loops: CDR1 LNHDA, CDR2 SQIVND (reference sequence). CDR3 length: 15 residues. V lost 6 bases to trimming and J lost 0 bases, with 11 bases between them.

Regarding this clone: This CDR3 is also generated by other DNA sequences in the sample. The gene calls are TRBV7-9 and TRBJ2-5; a weak D match, TRBD2 (7 bases). The V gene's germline CDR1 is SEHNR and CDR2 FQNEAQ (reference sequence). CDR3 length: 15 amino acids. Trimming took off 1 base at V and 1 base at J, with 10 bases between the two ends. This CDR3 reads CASSLGGGLQETQYF. CDR3 sequence (DNA): TGTGCCAGCAGCTTAGGCGGGGGCCTCCAAGAGACCCAGTACTTC.

This chain joins TRBV5-6 and TRBJ2-2, with TRBD1 matching over 7 bases. V lost 4 bases and J lost 2; bases outside the gene matches: 8. CDR3 length equals 16 residues. The germline V gene encodes CDR1 SGHDT and CDR2 YYEEEE. CDR3 sequence: CASSTKTGLNTGELFF. For the CDR3, the DNA is TGTGCCAGCAGCACGAAGACAGGGCTCAACACCGGGGAGCTGTTTTTT. The full variable domain, rest sourced from reference TRBV5-6 and TRBJ2-2, is DAGVTQSPTHLIKTRGQQVTLRCSPKSGHDTVSWYQQALGQGPQFIFQYYEEEERQRGNFPDRFSGHQFPNYSSELNVNALLLGDSALYLCASSTKTGLNTGELFFGEGSRLTVL.

This chain uses TRBV10-1 with TRBJ1-6; the D is unclear. V lost 0 bases and J lost 7, with 10 bases in between. CDR1 is WNHNN, CDR2 SYGVQD, per germline (reference sequence). The CDR3 runs to 15 residues. The CDR3 DNA reads as TGCGCCAGCAGTGAGTCAACCGGGTCGAATTCACCCCTCCACTTT. It is translated as CASSESTGSNSPLHF.

In DNA form, the CDR3 reads TGTGCCTGGCCCTTTGGGGGGAAACATGGCTACACCTTC. As protein: CAWPFGGKHGYTF. The J gene is TRBJ1-2, the V gene TRBV30, with D possibly matching TRBD1 (5 bases). In germline, CDR1 is GTSNPN, CDR2 SVGIG (reference sequence). Trimming took off 5 bases at V and 6 bases at J, with 16 bases between the two ends. The CDR3 is 13 residues long.

For the CDR3, the DNA is TGTGCTAGTGGTTTTGGACTCTACGAGCAGTACTTC. Translated: CASGFGLYEQYF. The genes are TRBV12-5 and TRBJ2-7, with D perhaps TRBD2 (5 bases). V dropped 3 bases and J dropped 3 bases, with 6 bases sitting between them. The CDR3 extends over 12 amino acids. Per the germline V gene, CDR1 is LGHNT and CDR2 is FRNRAP.

The J gene is TRBJ1-1, the V gene TRBV6-5, with D possibly TRBD1 on 6 matching bases. Germline CDR1 MNHEY, CDR2 SVGAGI. CDR3 length: 11 amino acids. V dropped 2 bases and J dropped 9 bases, with 7 bases sitting between them. CDR3 nucleotides: TGTGCCAGCAGTTACGGGGACAAAGCTTTCTTT. Protein product: CASSYGDKAFF.

V gene TRBV2 combines with J gene TRBJ1-1; D is uncertain. Germline loops: CDR1 SNHLY, CDR2 FYNNEI. The V end lost 6 bases, the J end lost 1 base, and 6 bases lay between the germline ends. There are 12 residues in the CDR3. The CDR3 region is CASRYSNTEAFF. In DNA form, the CDR3 reads TGTGCCAGCAGATATTCGAACACTGAAGCTTTCTTT. The whole variable domain, remainder taken from reference TRBV2 and TRBJ1-1, is EPEVTQTPSHQVTQMGQEVILRCVPISNHLYFYWYRQILGQKVEFLVSFYNNEISEKSEIFDDQFSVERPDGSNFTLKIRSTKLEDSAMYFCASRYSNTEAFFGQGTRLTVV.

V and J are TRBV28 and TRBJ2-7, with 8 nucleotides matching TRBD2. CDR1 and CDR2 from the germline V gene are MDHEN and SYDVKM. The CDR3 covers 14 residues. V shed 7 bases, J shed 1 base, and the junction held 6 bases outside the gene matches. CDR3 loop: CASTSGGKSYEQYF. The CDR3 region has the DNA TGTGCCAGCACCTCGGGAGGGAAATCCTACGAGCAGTACTTC.

The rearrangement uses TRBV6-1 and TRBJ2-7, with 9 bases that match TRBD2. Germline V gene lookup returns CDR1 MNHNS and CDR2 SASEGT. The CDR3 totals 14 residues. V shed 7 bases and J 2 bases; nucleotides not matched to a gene: 6. CDR3 nucleotide sequence: TGTGCCAGCAAATCCCTAGCGGGGACCTACGAGCAGTACTTC. Encoded protein: CASKSLAGTYEQYF.

This clone was seen a handful of times. The V gene is TRBV30, the J gene TRBJ2-4; a possible D gene is TRBD2 (6 bases). The germline V gene has CDR1 GTSNPN and CDR2 SVGIG (reference sequence). With 4 bases removed from V and 8 bases from J, the gap between germline ends came to 15 bases. There are 13 residues in the CDR3. The CDR3 spells CAWTLGGRDIQYF. The CDR3 nucleotides read TGTGCCTGGACTCTGGGGGGAAGGGACATTCAGTACTTC.

The V and J genes are TRBV10-3 and TRBJ2-5; no definite D call. Between the trimmed V and J ends, which lost 0 bases and 5 bases, there was a span of 7 bases. The germline V gene has CDR1 ENHRY and CDR2 SYGVKD. This CDR3 contains 13 residues. The CDR3: CAISESGGETQYF. DNA for the CDR3: TGTGCCATCAGTGAGTCCGGTGGTGAGACCCAGTACTTC.

The V gene is TRBV27, the J gene TRBJ2-1; the match to TRBD1 covers 10 bases. This CDR3 comprises 15 residues. CDR1 is MNHEY, CDR2 SMNVEV, per germline (reference sequence). J lost 5 bases, V lost 5 bases, and 6 bases had no gene match. The CDR3 bases are TGTGCCAGCAGTATAGGGACAGGGGTGAACAATGAGCAGTTCTTC. It encodes CASSIGTGVNNEQFF.

The chain has TRBV12-5 and TRBJ1-5, with a possible D match to TRBD1 (6 bases). CDR1 is LGHNT and CDR2 is FRNRAP in the germline V gene. The CDR3 sequence is 18 residues long. V lost 7 bases and J lost 8, with 30 bases in between. The CDR3, as DNA: TGTGCTAGTGCGGACCTCGGGGGGGCGATCACAATCAAGGAGCCCCAGCATTTT. Its translation: CASADLGGAITIKEPQHF.

The genes are TRBV10-3 and TRBJ2-7; no definite D call. The V end lost 3 bases, the J end lost 3 bases, and 15 bases lay between the germline ends. Germline-derived CDR1 and CDR2 are ENHRY and SYGVKD. The CDR3 has 15 amino acids. CDR3 bases: TGTGCCATCAGTGAAGGAGTCGGCGAAAACTACGAGCAGTACTTC. Translating gives CAISEGVGENYEQYF.

V and J are TRBV2 and TRBJ1-1; D is unclear. The CDR3 has 14 amino acids. Trimming removed 6 bases from V and 0 bases from J, with 11 bases in between. Germline CDR1 is SNHLY and CDR2 is FYNNEI. This CDR3 is CASRLSFMNTEAFF. In nucleotides, the CDR3 is TGTGCCAGCAGACTGTCGTTCATGAACACTGAAGCTTTCTTT.

The chain recombines TRBV27 with TRBJ1-2; D remains unclear. Trimming pared 6 bases from V and 3 bases from J, leaving 11 bases between. The CDR3 runs 13 residues. The germline V gene has CDR1 MNHEY and CDR2 SMNVEV (reference sequence). The CDR3 DNA follows: TGTGCCAGCAGCCCCCAGTTCCACTATGGCTACACCTTC. The encoded protein is CASSPQFHYGYTF.

The chain employs TRBV28 and TRBJ2-7; tentatively, D is TRBD2 (5 bases). V dropped 8 bases and J dropped 4 bases, with 12 bases sitting between them. Germline V gene sequence: CDR1 MDHEN, CDR2 SYDVKM. The length of the CDR3 is 12 residues. The CDR3 region is CASWTDFYEQYF. In DNA, the CDR3 is TGTGCCAGCTGGACGGACTTTTACGAGCAGTACTTC. Combining the CDR3 with reference TRBV28 and TRBJ2-7 gives the whole variable domain DVKVTQSSRYLVKRTGEKVFLECVQDMDHENMFWYRQDPGLGLRLIYFSYDVKMKEKGDIPEGYSVSREKKERFSLILESASTNQTSMYLCASWTDFYEQYFGPGTRLTVT.

The chain has TRBV5-4 and TRBJ2-7; 8 nucleotides match TRBD1. The CDR3 has 14 amino acids. V dropped 3 bases and J dropped 6; count of bases not matched to a gene: 8. Per the germline V gene, CDR1 is SGHNT and CDR2 is YYREEE (reference sequence). CDR3 DNA sequence: TGTGCCAGCAGCTCCCCGGACAGGGCTTGCGAGCAGTACTTC. Its translation: CASSSPDRACEQYF.

The chain couples TRBV10-3 to TRBJ2-2, with a possible D match to TRBD1 (6 bases). This CDR3 has 12 amino acids. Germline V gives CDR1 ENHRY, CDR2 SYGVKD. Trimming pared 10 bases from V and 7 bases from J, leaving 13 bases between. CDR3 sequence: CATQQGGGELFF. The CDR3 DNA is TGTGCCACTCAACAGGGCGGCGGGGAGCTGTTTTTT.

V and J are TRBV28 and TRBJ2-2; weak D call: TRBD1 (6 bases). This CDR3 is 14 amino acids long. Germline lookup yields CDR1 MDHEN and CDR2 SYDVKM. Trimming removed 4 bases from V and 5 bases from J, with 11 bases in between. The CDR3 DNA sequence: TGTGCCAGCAGTTCTACAGGGATTACCGGGGAGCTGTTTTTT. The encoded protein is CASSSTGITGELFF.

Note on this clone: One end of the junction varies from germline; a read error may be responsible. V is TRBV7-7 and J is TRBJ2-7; TRBD1 matches at 7 bases. The CDR3 consists of 13 residues. The germline V gene has CDR1 SSHAT and CDR2 FNYEAQ (reference sequence). CDR3 coding DNA: TGTGCTAGCAGCTCCCGGACAGGATCCGAGCAGTACTTC. It codes for CASSSRTGSEQYF. Based on the CDR3 plus reference TRBV7-7 and TRBJ2-7, the full variable domain is GAGVSQSPRYKVTKRGQDVTLRCDPISSHATLYWYQQALGQGPEFLTYFNYEAQPDKSGLPSDRFSAERPEGSISTLTIQRTEQRDSAMYRCASSSRTGSEQYFGPGTRLTVT.

This clone appeared a few times. This chain links TRBV5-4 with TRBJ1-2; 7 bases are a match to TRBD1. The CDR3 consists of 13 residues. Per the germline V gene, CDR1 is SGHNT and CDR2 is YYREEE (reference sequence). V shed 4 bases, J shed 5 bases, and the junction held 5 bases outside the gene matches. CDR3 sequence reads: CASSTTGIYGYTF. In DNA, the CDR3 is TGTGCCAGCAGCACGACAGGGATATATGGCTACACCTTC.

V is TRBV27 and J is TRBJ2-5; 12 positions agree with TRBD2. The CDR3 has 17 amino acids. V lost 4 bases, J lost 3 bases, and 9 bases stayed unmatched. Germline V lookup: CDR1 MNHEY, CDR2 SMNVEV (reference sequence). This CDR3 reads CASSSLETSGRKETQYF. As DNA, the CDR3 is TGTGCCAGCAGTTCCTTGGAAACTAGCGGGAGGAAAGAGACCCAGTACTTC.

In DNA, the CDR3 is TGTGCCAGTATTGGTGGGGCGACAGGAATGTTTTTT. Residues: CASIGGATGMFF. J is TRBJ1-4 and V is TRBV19; a possible D gene is TRBD1 (6 bases). Germline CDR1 and CDR2: LNHDA and SQIVND (reference sequence). This CDR3 is 12 amino acids long. V lost 7 bases and J lost 15, with 18 bases in between.